This T cell receptor (beta chain) was sequenced during a study of graft-versus-host responses after intestinal transplantation. Overall study results and limits: Declining HvG levels early post-transplant were linked to peak circulating GvH clone levels.

The germline gives CDR1 SEHNR, CDR2 FQNEAQ (reference sequence). V shed 2 bases and J shed 1 base, with 18 bases lying between them. The CDR3 sequence is 17 residues long. To note about this clone: No antigen is known for it.

TCRdb keeps only in-frame clones here, not all; method: immunoSEQ multiplex PCR. The top ten clones hold under 1% of a sample with fewer than 25,000 clones, 80% to 90% of them seen once. The gene calls are TRBV7-9 and TRBJ2-7, with D perhaps TRBD1 or TRBD2 (5 bases each). The sequenced sample was PBMCs, obtained just over 450 days after intestinal transplant. The TCR comes from a human patient who received an intestinal transplant, so some T cells may come from the graft donor. CDR3 sequence reads: CASSLTFGTEASYEQYF. In nucleotides, the CDR3 is TGTGCCAGCAGCTTAACATTTGGGACGGAGGCGTCCTACGAGCAGTACTTC. Looking up the rest from reference TRBV7-9 and TRBJ2-7 gives the full variable domain: DTGVSQNPRHKITKRGQNVTFRCDPISEHNRLYWYRQTLGQGPEFLTYFQNEAQLEKSRLLSDRFSAERPKGSFSTLEIQRTEQGDSAMYLCASSLTFGTEASYEQYFGPGTRLTVT.